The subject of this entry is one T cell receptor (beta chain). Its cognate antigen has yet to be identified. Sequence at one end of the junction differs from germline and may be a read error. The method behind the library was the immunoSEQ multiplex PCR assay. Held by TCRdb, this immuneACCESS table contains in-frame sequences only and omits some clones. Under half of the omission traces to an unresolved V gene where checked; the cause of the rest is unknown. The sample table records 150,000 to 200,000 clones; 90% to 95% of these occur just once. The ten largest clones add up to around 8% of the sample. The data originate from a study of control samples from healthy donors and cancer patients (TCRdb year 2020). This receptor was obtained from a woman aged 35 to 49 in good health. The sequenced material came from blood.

The CDR3 in this case is CASKTGRNAGELFF. The DNA reads TGTGCCAGCAAGACAGGGCGGAACGCCGGGGAGCTGTTTTTT. Recombination joined TRBV2 with TRBJ2-2; TRBD1 matches 7 bases in the middle. Measured from the cysteine to the phenylalanine, the CDR3 is 14 residues long. CDR3 DNA only is kept here, 42 bases in frame from base 1. Via the germline V gene, CDR1 is SNHLY and CDR2 FYNNEI.